Listed here are 7 T cell receptor beta chains from one sample, sequenced in a study of blood T cell repertoires in COVID-19. Profiled with immunoSEQ multiplex PCR; TCRdb holds only in-frame clones, not every one. The table records 150,000 to 200,000 clones, 81% of them present only once. The sequenced material came from peripheral blood. The receptors stem from a man aged 60 to 75 with active or convalescent COVID-19.

The chain uses TRBV18 and TRBJ1-2, with D possibly being TRBD1 (5 bases). CDR1 and CDR2 (germline): KGHSH, LQKENI. Trimming pared 3 bases from V and 8 bases from J, leaving 13 bases between. This CDR3 is built from 13 residues. The CDR3 protein is CASSPDTLEGYTF. The CDR3 DNA reads as TGTGCCAGCTCACCGGACACCTTGGAAGGCTACACCTTC. The full variable domain, completed using reference TRBV18 and TRBJ1-2, is NAGVMQNPRHLVRRRGQEARLRCSPMKGHSHVYWYRQLPEEGLKFMVYLQKENIIDESGMPKERFSAEFPKEGPSILRIQQVVRGDSAAYFCASSPDTLEGYTFGSGTRLTVV.

The chain uses TRBV13 and TRBJ2-3; D might be TRBD2 (6 bases). The CDR3 length is 17 residues. Germline CDR1 PRHDT, CDR2 FYEKMQ (reference sequence). Trimming took off 6 bases at V and 0 bases at J, with 19 bases between the two ends. This chain's CDR3 is CASSYTQRAASTDTQYF. DNA for the CDR3: TGTGCCAGCAGTTATACCCAGCGGGCAGCTAGCACAGATACGCAGTATTTT.

This chain joins TRBV19 and TRBJ1-6, with D possibly being TRBD1 (5 bases). V dropped 6 bases and J dropped 0 bases, with 6 bases sitting between them. This CDR3 is built from 14 residues. Germline V gene data show CDR1 as LNHDA and CDR2 as SQIVND (reference sequence). The CDR3 DNA reads TGTGCCAGTAGCGACAGCTCCTATAATTCACCCCTCCACTTT. It is translated as CASSDSSYNSPLHF. Supplemented by reference TRBV19 and TRBJ1-6, the full variable domain reads DGGITQSPKYLFRKEGQNVTLSCEQNLNHDAMYWYRQDPGQGLRLIYYSQIVNDFQKGDIAEGYSVSREKKESFPLTVTSAQKNPTAFYLCASSDSSYNSPLHFGNGTRLTVT.

The chain joins TRBV5-4 to TRBJ1-2; D unclear. Trimming pared 3 bases from V and 1 base from J, leaving 7 bases between. Germline loops: CDR1 SGHNT, CDR2 YYREEE (reference sequence). CDR3 length: 13 residues. This CDR3 is CASSSYGNYGYTF. CDR3 nucleotide sequence: TGTGCCAGCAGCTCCTATGGTAACTATGGCTACACCTTC.

CDR3 sequence reads: CASSPFIRDRGTNEQFF. The DNA for the CDR3 is TGTGCCAGCAGTCCATTTATCCGGGACAGGGGAACAAATGAGCAGTTCTTC. The chain joins TRBV27 to TRBJ2-1, with 10 bases fitting TRBD1. J gave up 7 bases and V 5 bases, and 14 bases lay outside the gene matches. Germline V gene sequence: CDR1 MNHEY, CDR2 SMNVEV (reference sequence). This CDR3 contains 17 residues.

The chain is built from TRBV28 and TRBJ2-7; TRBD1 aligns across 10 bases. The germline gives CDR1 MDHEN, CDR2 SYDVKM. V shed 4 bases, J shed 7 bases, and the junction held 10 bases outside the gene matches. The CDR3 has 15 residues. CDR3 sequence reads: CASSSPGQGSLEQYF. The DNA of the CDR3 is TGTGCCAGCAGTTCACCGGGACAGGGGTCGTTAGAGCAGTACTTC.

This clone was found a few times. This chain uses TRBV29-1 with TRBJ1-5; D uncertain. The germline V and J ends were trimmed by 5 bases and 6 bases, with 14 bases remaining between them. Germline assignment: CDR1 SQVTM and CDR2 ANQGSEA. This CDR3 region has 13 residues. CDR3 nucleotides: TGCAGCGTTTCATCCAGCGTCGGTCAGCCCCAGCATTTT. Amino acids: CSVSSSVGQPQHF. Combining the CDR3 with reference TRBV29-1 and TRBJ1-5 gives the whole variable domain SAVISQKPSRDICQRGTSLTIQCQVDSQVTMMFWYRQQPGQSLTLIATANQGSEATYESGFVIDKFPISRPNLTFSTLTVSNMSPEDSSIYLCSVSSSVGQPQHFGDGTRLSIL.